This is a list of T cell receptor beta chains from one sample in a study of regulatory T cells in long-lasting Graves disease. Via MiXCR, TCRdb re-called the multiplex PCR reads, giving one row per CDR3 protein. The sample includes around 400,000 distinct CDR3 sequences, 21% seen only once; the top ten take approximately 15%. The specimen was peripheral blood mononuclear cells (PBMCs), collected when the disease was refractory, from a patient treated with antithyroid drugs. The source is a female donor with Graves disease. Both conserved end residues are part of each CDR3. A D gene is named only where the DNA matches it firmly. Clone size is given for some rows only: seen once, a few or many times, or a class if the clone is expanded.

D gene	V gene	clone size	J gene	CDR3 protein	CDR3 DNA
NA	TRBV7-8	NA	TRBJ1-1	CASSLVSRGRNTEAFF	TGTGCCAGCAGCTTAGTCAGCAGGGGTCGGAACACTGAAGCTTTCTTT
TRBD1	TRBV6-1	NA	TRBJ1-5	CASRGTGDQPQHF	TGTGCCAGCAGAGGGACAGGAGATCAGCCCCAGCATTTT
TRBD1	TRBV20-1	many	TRBJ2-7	CSARPADRGNEQYF	TGCAGTGCCCGTCCGGCGGACAGGGGAAACGAGCAGTACTTC
NA	TRBV2	many	TRBJ2-5	CASTVERKETQYF	TGTGCCAGCACGGTGGAGAGGAAAGAGACCCAGTACTTC
NA	TRBV28	many	TRBJ2-7	CASSFFAAGSRHEQYF	TGTGCCAGCAGTTTTTTTGCGGCAGGGAGTCGCCACGAGCAGTACTTC
NA	TRBV6-1	NA	TRBJ2-3	CASSPSEDTQYF	TGTGCCAGCAGCCCCTCAGAAGATACGCAGTATTTT
TRBD1	TRBV2	many	TRBJ2-2	CASSLLTGGANTGELFF	TGTGCCAGCAGCCTTCTGACAGGGGGCGCGAACACCGGGGAGCTGTTTTTT
NA	TRBV7-2	NA	TRBJ1-4	CASTPKVRGEKLFF	TGTGCCAGCACCCCAAAGGTTCGCGGTGAAAAACTGTTTTTT
NA	TRBV10-2	few	TRBJ2-2	CASSGWTTGELFF	TGCGCCAGCAGTGGGTGGACGACCGGGGAGCTGTTTTTT
TRBD2	TRBV30	few	TRBJ2-1	CAWSGGSSLDEQFF	TGTGCCTGGAGTGGCGGGAGTAGTTTAGATGAGCAGTTCTTC
NA	TRBV7-3	NA	TRBJ2-3	CASSSLGGTDTQYF	TGTGCCAGCAGCTCCTTGGGGGGCACAGATACGCAGTATTTT
TRBD1	TRBV20-1	few	TRBJ2-7	CSAIGQGATYEQYF	TGCAGTGCTATTGGACAGGGGGCAACCTACGAGCAGTACTTC
NA	TRBV2	many	TRBJ1-5	CASSEMRDQPQHF	TGTGCCAGCAGTGAGATGAGGGACCAGCCCCAGCATTTT
NA	TRBV14	NA	TRBJ2-5	CASSQDPFSTQTQYF	TGTGCCAGCAGCCAAGATCCGTTTAGTACGCAGACCCAGTACTTC
NA	TRBV7-2	many	TRBJ1-1	CASSPGAEGNTEAFF	TGTGCCAGCAGCCCAGGAGCGGAGGGGAACACTGAAGCTTTCTTT
TRBD2	TRBV27	few	TRBJ2-3	CASRASGRGVDTQYF	TGTGCCAGCAGGGCTAGCGGGAGAGGGGTCGATACGCAGTATTTT
TRBD2	TRBV28	many	TRBJ2-2	CASSLIGGLAGVNTGELFF	TGTGCCAGCAGTTTAATCGGGGGACTAGCGGGAGTGAACACCGGGGAGCTGTTTTTT
TRBD1	TRBV19	NA	TRBJ2-2	CASSDRGNTGELFF	TGTGCCAGTAGTGACAGGGGGAACACCGGGGAGCTGTTTTTT
NA	TRBV27	many	TRBJ1-2	CASTPGGSYGYTF	TGTGCCAGCACCCCAGGCGGGAGCTATGGCTACACCTTC
TRBD1	TRBV7-2	few	TRBJ1-4	CASSLGYRRQGFEKLFF	TGTGCCAGCAGCTTGGGCTACCGGCGACAGGGGTTTGAAAAACTGTTTTTT
NA	TRBV11-2	few	TRBJ2-1	CASSLEWYEQFF	TGTGCCAGCAGCTTAGAGTGGTATGAGCAGTTCTTC
NA	TRBV15	NA	TRBJ2-2	CATSRDHRQARATGELFF	TGTGCCACCAGCAGAGATCACCGACAGGCCCGGGCAACCGGGGAGCTGTTTTTT
TRBD2	TRBV7-6	NA	TRBJ2-1	CASSSLGSGSSDEQFF	TGTGCCAGCAGCTCTCTTGGTAGCGGGAGCAGCGATGAGCAGTTCTTC
TRBD1	TRBV6-1	NA	TRBJ1-3	CASSQQTGPGNTIYF	TGTGCCAGCAGTCAACAGACAGGGCCCGGAAACACCATATATTTT
NA	TRBV20-1	NA	TRBJ2-1	CSAREWLSSYNEQFF	TGCAGTGCTAGAGAATGGCTTAGCTCCTACAATGAGCAGTTCTTC
NA	TRBV29-1	few	TRBJ2-5	CSVERPRRGSGETQYF	TGCAGCGTTGAGAGGCCCAGGCGGGGATCAGGAGAGACCCAGTACTTC
NA	TRBV5-1	NA	TRBJ2-3	CASRMTVGNTDTQYF	TGCGCCAGCAGGATGACAGTGGGGAACACAGATACGCAGTATTTT
TRBD2	TRBV28	few	TRBJ2-3	CASTPPRGRLGDTQYF	TGTGCCAGCACCCCCCCGCGCGGGAGGCTTGGAGATACGCAGTATTTT
TRBD1	TRBV28	many	TRBJ1-1	CASSSGTGFLSTEAFF	TGTGCCAGCAGTTCCGGGACAGGGTTTTTGAGCACTGAAGCTTTCTTT
NA	TRBV28	few	TRBJ1-3	CASSETTIEGSGNTIYF	TGTGCCAGCAGCGAGACAACCATTGAGGGCTCTGGAAACACCATATATTTT
TRBD1	TRBV12-3/TRBV12-4	many	TRBJ2-5	CASSYPDRAQETQYF	TGTGCCAGCAGTTACCCGGACAGGGCGCAAGAGACCCAGTACTTC